This entry lists 17 T cell receptor beta chains sequenced from one sample in a study of T cells in Graves' hyperthyroidism and ophthalmopathy. Using RNA transcripts as the source, TCR beta CDR3 regions were amplified. First-round RT-PCR of the TCR CDR3 relied on the HTBI primer set. TCRdb used MiXCR to reprocess the multiplex PCR reads, holding one entry per CDR3 protein. Among 370,000 or so distinct CDR3 sequences, 25% were seen once, and the ten largest hold around 67%. The sample consisted of blood. Receptors originate from a man aged 50-60 years with Graves' hyperthyroidism.

The J gene is TRBJ2-3, the V gene TRBV12-5; possibly TRBD2 for D (6 bases). V was shortened by 1 base and J by 6 bases, with 14 bases between the two germline ends. There are 15 residues in the CDR3. Germline assignment: CDR1 LGHNT and CDR2 FRNRAP. CDR3 residues: CASGLAAPGGDTQYF. CDR3 coding DNA: TGTGCTAGTGGTTTGGCAGCGCCTGGAGGGGATACGCAGTATTTT.

This chain connects TRBV12-5 to TRBJ2-7; 8 nucleotides match TRBD2. CDR1 is LGHNT and CDR2 is FRNRAP in the germline V gene. The CDR3 is 17 residues long. J gave up 2 bases and V 3 bases, and 12 bases lay outside the gene matches. The CDR3 DNA follows: TGTGCTAGTGGTTTCGCCCTCACTAGCGGCTTAGCCTACGAGCAGTACTTC. This encodes CASGFALTSGLAYEQYF.

Concerning this clonotype itself: Its ends do not fully match the called genes, so a read error is possible. The chain employs TRBV30 and TRBJ2-5, with D perhaps matching TRBD2 (6 bases). The CDR3 sequence is 15 residues long. Germline CDR1 is GTSNPN and CDR2 is SVGIG (reference sequence). CDR3 in amino acids: CAWSVPAGVQEAQYF. The CDR3 bases are TGTGCCTGGAGTGTACCAGCGGGCGTACAAGAGGCCCAGTACTTC.

The chain joins TRBV9 to TRBJ2-5, with 11 nucleotides matching TRBD2. This CDR3 has 17 amino acids. The J segment lost 1 base and the V segment lost 0 bases, leaving 5 bases of the junction unmatched. The germline CDR1 and CDR2 sequences are SGDLS and YYNGEE. The CDR3 protein is CASSVDLAGGSQETQYF. In DNA, the CDR3 is TGTGCCAGCAGCGTAGATCTAGCGGGAGGCAGCCAAGAGACCCAGTACTTC.

The chain employs TRBV7-9 and TRBJ2-3; D unresolved. Germline V gene sequence: CDR1 SEHNR, CDR2 FQNEAQ (reference sequence). The CDR3 has 13 residues. With 3 bases removed from V and 3 bases from J, the gap between germline ends came to 7 bases. CDR3 in DNA: TGTGCCAGCAGCTTGATGTTGACAGATACGCAGTATTTT. This encodes CASSLMLTDTQYF.

This clonotype was seen a handful of times. The CDR3 coding sequence is TGTGCCAGCAGTGAAGGTCACAGGGGGCGCGGGAACACCGGGGAGCTGTTTTTT. This gives the protein CASSEGHRGRGNTGELFF. This chain uses TRBV6-1 with TRBJ2-2, with 9 bases identical to TRBD1. The CDR3 spans 18 residues. V shed 1 base, J shed 1 base, and the junction held 7 bases outside the gene matches. CDR1 MNHNS and CDR2 SASEGT come from the germline V gene.

The table lists this clonotype with a few counts. The V gene is TRBV20-1, the J gene TRBJ2-5; D remains unclear. V lost 1 base and J lost 6, with 6 bases in between. CDR3 length equals 11 residues. Germline V gives CDR1 DFQATT, CDR2 SNEGSKA (reference sequence). CDR3 amino acids: CSARVSQTQYF. CDR3 DNA sequence: TGCAGTGCTAGAGTCAGTCAGACCCAGTACTTC.

The V gene is TRBV13, the J gene TRBJ2-5, with 10 bases lining up with TRBD1. The CDR3 runs to 13 residues. Germline CDR1 reads PRHDT; CDR2 reads FYEKMQ (reference sequence). V was clipped by 4 bases and J by 8 bases; unmatched bases: 4. CDR3 bases: TGTGCCAGCAGCTCCTGGACAGGGGGAACCCAGTACTTC. This encodes CASSSWTGGTQYF.

The chain employs TRBV19 and TRBJ1-1; a weak D match, TRBD1 (6 bases). The CDR3 has 13 amino acids. Germline V gene data show CDR1 as LNHDA and CDR2 as SQIVND (reference sequence). V was cut by 3 bases and J by 3 bases, with 8 bases left in between. The CDR3 region is CASSIAGDTEAFF. In nucleotides, the CDR3 is TGTGCCAGTAGTATCGCAGGGGACACTGAAGCTTTCTTT.

The V and J genes are TRBV18 and TRBJ2-7, with 7 bases identical to TRBD1. The V segment lost 4 bases and the J segment 0 bases; nucleotides outside the gene matches: 6. Per the germline V gene, CDR1 is KGHSH and CDR2 is LQKENI. This CDR3 is built from 15 residues. The CDR3 DNA reads as TGTGCCAGCTCACGGGACAGAACGTTCTCCTACGAGCAGTACTTC. Its protein is CASSRDRTFSYEQYF.

This clonotype has at least ten counts. The chain has TRBV6-1 and TRBJ2-3; D remains ambiguous. This CDR3 spans 11 amino acids. Germline V CDR1 and CDR2: MNHNS, SASEGT. V was pared by 5 bases and J by 4 bases, with 4 bases between. The CDR3 sequence: CASSTADTQYF. In DNA form, the CDR3 reads TGTGCCAGCAGTACCGCAGATACGCAGTATTTT.

The chain carries TRBV9 and TRBJ2-5; 11 positions match TRBD2. The ends lost 3 bases at V and 2 bases at J; junction bases unmatched: 3. Germline CDR1 SGDLS, CDR2 YYNGEE. The CDR3 consists of 15 residues. The DNA of the CDR3 is TGTGCCAGCAGCGATCTAGCGGGAGGTCAAGAGACCCAGTACTTC. This translates into CASSDLAGGQETQYF.

The rearrangement links TRBV3-1 to TRBJ1-1; D ambiguous. From germline, CDR1 is LGHDT and CDR2 YNNKEL (reference sequence). CDR3 length equals 12 residues. The V end lost 0 bases, the J end lost 7 bases, and 6 bases lay between the germline ends. CDR3: CASSQEVSEAFF. CDR3 nucleotides: TGTGCCAGCAGCCAAGAAGTAAGTGAAGCTTTCTTT.

The V and J genes are TRBV15 and TRBJ1-1, with unresolved D. Per germline, CDR1 LNHNV and CDR2 YYDKDF (reference sequence). V dropped 0 bases and J dropped 1 base, with 6 bases sitting between them. The CDR3 sequence is 14 residues long. Here the CDR3 reads CATSRDYANTEAFF. The CDR3 DNA reads as TGTGCCACCAGCAGAGATTACGCGAACACTGAAGCTTTCTTT.

The chain recombines TRBV11-3 with TRBJ2-2, with TRBD2 matching 7 bases. The ends lost 5 bases at V and 0 bases at J; junction bases unmatched: 6. The CDR3 runs 16 residues. CDR1 SGHNT and CDR2 YENEEA come from the germline V gene. CDR3 nucleotides: TGTGCCAGCAGCCCGCACGGACTAGCGAACACCGGGGAGCTGTTTTTT. Its protein is CASSPHGLANTGELFF.

This clonotype was observed a few times. V usage is TRBV13 and J usage is TRBJ1-1; no firm D call. With 5 bases removed from V and 5 bases from J, the gap between germline ends came to 18 bases. Per germline, CDR1 PRHDT and CDR2 FYEKMQ (reference sequence). This CDR3 has 15 amino acids. CDR3 in DNA: TGTGCCAGCAGCCTAGCAGGAGCGACGAGGACTGAAGCTTTCTTT. This encodes CASSLAGATRTEAFF.

In DNA, the CDR3 is TGCAGTGCTAGAGTGGGAGAGGAGACCCAGTACTTC. It specifies CSARVGEETQYF. V and J are TRBV20-1 and TRBJ2-5, with D possibly matching TRBD2 (5 bases). From germline, CDR1 is DFQATT and CDR2 SNEGSKA (reference sequence). The V end lost 1 base, the J end lost 5 bases, and 8 bases lay between the germline ends. This CDR3 comprises 12 residues.